Below are 27 T cell receptor beta chains sequenced from a single sample in a study of post-analysis software for immune sequencing data. The study's findings and limits: TRBV segments more frequent in patients than in controls numbered about 5 and included TRBV5-6, TRBV5-1 and TRBV20-1.

The TCR beta cDNA libraries carried unique molecular identifiers. MiXCR, applied by TCRdb to the PCR reads, yields one record per CDR3 protein. The table shows approximately 160,000 distinct CDR3 sequences, with 30% occurring only once. The antigens of these receptors remain unknown. The sequenced sample was blood. The receptors here all came from a girl aged 10 to 17 with multiple sclerosis.

The chain employs TRBV29-1 and TRBJ1-2; D remains ambiguous. CDR1 and CDR2 from the germline V gene are SQVTM and ANQGSEA. With 4 bases removed from V and 2 bases from J, the gap between germline ends came to 5 bases. The CDR3 totals 11 residues. CDR3 sequence reads: CSVGPNYGYTF. As DNA, the CDR3 is TGCAGCGTTGGACCAAACTATGGCTACACCTTC.

The V and J genes are TRBV29-1 and TRBJ2-3, with D possibly matching TRBD2 (6 bases). CDR1 and CDR2 (germline): SQVTM, ANQGSEA. The V end was cut by 1 base, the J end by 2 bases, with 19 bases between. This CDR3 is built from 17 residues. CDR3 nucleotides: TGCAGCGTTGAAGGGCCGAGCTGGAGGGTCAACACAGATACGCAGTATTTT. The encoded protein is CSVEGPSWRVNTDTQYF.

In regard to this clonotype: At one boundary the junction diverges from the germline segment, which might be a read error. V gene TRBV13 combines with J gene TRBJ2-6; possibly TRBD1 for D (6 bases). CDR1 and CDR2 (germline): PRHDT, FYEKMQ (reference sequence). This CDR3 is built from 15 residues. The CDR3 bases are TGTGCCAGCGGCTTAAGGGGGACTGGGGCCAACGTCCTGACTTTC. Translation gives CASGLRGTGANVLTF.

This clonotype showed up just a few times. The V and J genes are TRBV18 and TRBJ1-1; possible D gene TRBD1, 5 bases. The V and J ends lost 6 bases and 1 base respectively, with 9 bases between them. CDR1 and CDR2 (germline): KGHSH, LQKENI. The CDR3 extends over 13 amino acids. CDR3 in DNA: TGTGCCAGCTCGCGGGACGGGAACACTGAAGCTTTCTTT. Translating it yields CASSRDGNTEAFF. Together with reference TRBV18 and TRBJ1-1, the CDR3 gives the full variable domain: NAGVMQNPRHLVRRRGQEARLRCSPMKGHSHVYWYRQLPEEGLKFMVYLQKENIIDESGMPKERFSAEFPKEGPSILRIQQVVRGDSAAYFCASSRDGNTEAFFGQGTRLTVV.

The chain couples TRBV5-1 to TRBJ2-1, with TRBD1 identical over 8 bases. The CDR3 spans 15 residues. V shed 3 bases, J shed 6 bases, and the junction held 8 bases outside the gene matches. The V gene's germline CDR1 is SGHRS and CDR2 YFSETQ. In DNA, the CDR3 is TGCGCCAGCAGCTCCGACAGGGGAGAGCGCAATGAGCAGTTCTTC. This encodes CASSSDRGERNEQFF.

V and J are TRBV5-1 and TRBJ2-3; 12 bases agree with TRBD2. With V trimmed by 7 bases and J by 2 bases, 11 bases remained unmatched. Germline loops: CDR1 SGHRS, CDR2 YFSETQ. This CDR3 is built from 17 residues. CDR3 sequence reads: CASGDVPSGRATDTQYF. In DNA form, the CDR3 reads TGCGCCAGCGGAGATGTGCCTAGCGGGAGGGCCACAGATACGCAGTATTTT.

The table lists this clonotype with a few counts. The CDR3 region is CASSTNEQFF. CDR3 sequence (DNA): TGTGCCAGCAGCACCAATGAGCAGTTCTTC. This chain uses TRBV7-9 with TRBJ2-1; D uncertain. From germline, CDR1 is SEHNR and CDR2 FQNEAQ (reference sequence). Between the trimmed V and J ends, which lost 5 bases and 6 bases, there was a span of 2 bases. CDR3 length: 10 amino acids. Combining the CDR3 with reference TRBV7-9 and TRBJ2-1 gives the whole variable domain DTGVSQNPRHKITKRGQNVTFRCDPISEHNRLYWYRQTLGQGPEFLTYFQNEAQLEKSRLLSDRFSAERPKGSFSTLEIQRTEQGDSAMYLCASSTNEQFFGPGTRLTVL.

V and J are TRBV18 and TRBJ1-5, with 10 bases that match TRBD1. The CDR3 extends over 15 amino acids. CDR1 KGHSH and CDR2 LQKENI come from the germline V gene. The J segment lost 6 bases and the V segment lost 5 bases, leaving 7 bases of the junction unmatched. The CDR3 region is CASSGQGVMGQPQHF. The DNA of the CDR3 is TGTGCCAGCTCAGGACAGGGGGTTATGGGTCAGCCCCAGCATTTT.

The chain uses TRBV5-1 and TRBJ2-7; D is ambiguous. The CDR3 runs to 12 residues. The V end was cut by 0 bases, the J end by 6 bases, with 7 bases between. The germline V gene has CDR1 SGHRS and CDR2 YFSETQ. The CDR3 sequence is CASSLEHTEQYF. DNA of the CDR3: TGCGCCAGCAGCTTGGAGCACACCGAGCAGTACTTC.

As regards this clonotype: A much larger clone sits a single nucleotide away, making a read error possible. V is TRBV5-1 and J is TRBJ2-7; 8 bases agree with TRBD1. The CDR3 is 14 residues long. CDR1 SGHRS and CDR2 YFSETQ come from the germline V gene. J gave up 3 bases and V 4 bases, and 6 bases lay outside the gene matches. The CDR3 loop reads CASSRGQECYEQYF. In DNA, the CDR3 is TGCGCCAGCAGCCGGGGACAGGAGTGCTACGAGCAGTACTTC.

The rearrangement uses TRBV14 and TRBJ2-5, with D perhaps matching TRBD1 (5 bases). Trimming pared 8 bases from V and 6 bases from J, leaving 10 bases between. CDR1 is SGHDN and CDR2 is FVKESK in the germline V gene. The CDR3 loop spans 11 amino acids. The CDR3 loop reads CASGQGKTQYF. DNA of the CDR3: TGTGCCAGCGGTCAGGGAAAGACCCAGTACTTC.

Comments on this clonotype: A single base separates this from a much larger clone, so it may be a read error. The chain recombines TRBV5-6 with TRBJ2-5, with D unresolved. Germline V gene data show CDR1 as SGHDT and CDR2 as YYEEEE. V lost 1 base and J lost 11, with 15 bases in between. This CDR3 contains 13 residues. CDR3 sequence: CASSLRPLYGQYF. The CDR3 nucleotides are TGTGCCAGCAGCTTGAGGCCACTATACGGGCAGTACTTC.

The chain links TRBV27 to TRBJ2-2; 7 bases fit TRBD1. Germline CDR1 reads MNHEY; CDR2 reads SMNVEV (reference sequence). CDR3 size: 13 residues. Trimming took 7 bases from V and 6 from J; bases not matched to a gene: 5. CDR3 nucleotides: TGTGCCAGCACCGCCCAGGGGGCCGGGGAGCTGTTTTTT. It specifies CASTAQGAGELFF.

This clonotype showed up many times. V usage is TRBV5-1 and J usage is TRBJ2-7, with TRBD1 identical over 9 bases. The germline V gene has CDR1 SGHRS and CDR2 YFSETQ. The CDR3 runs 14 residues. V lost 3 bases, J lost 5 bases, and 6 bases stayed unmatched. CDR3 sequence: CASSSGQGLNEQYF. The DNA for the CDR3 is TGCGCCAGCAGCTCCGGACAGGGGCTCAACGAGCAGTACTTC.

This clonotype appeared many times. This chain connects TRBV7-6 to TRBJ2-7; weak D call: TRBD1 (5 bases). The germline V gene has CDR1 SGHVS and CDR2 FNYEAQ. V shed 5 bases and J shed 6 bases, with 14 bases lying between them. This CDR3 contains 13 residues. This CDR3 is CASSKTTVGEQYF. The CDR3 nucleotides are TGTGCCAGCAGCAAGACGACAGTGGGCGAGCAGTACTTC.

This CDR3 reads CASSSTSGSTDTQYF. CDR3 sequence (DNA): TGCGCCAGCAGCTCGACTAGCGGTAGCACAGATACGCAGTATTTT. The chain combines TRBV5-1 with TRBJ2-3, with 9 bases aligning to TRBD2. Germline V lookup: CDR1 SGHRS, CDR2 YFSETQ. Trimming cost V 3 bases and J 0 bases; bases outside gene matches: 2. This CDR3 is built from 15 residues.

This chain joins TRBV19 and TRBJ1-1, with D uncertain. V was shortened by 3 bases and J by 1 base, with 15 bases between the two germline ends. This CDR3 is built from 16 residues. The germline gives CDR1 LNHDA, CDR2 SQIVND (reference sequence). The CDR3 sequence is CASSIIRHQTNTEAFF. DNA of the CDR3: TGTGCCAGTAGTATTATAAGGCACCAGACGAACACTGAAGCTTTCTTT.

This clonotype was found many times. The chain recombines TRBV11-2 with TRBJ2-6; D unresolved. The V and J ends lost 2 bases and 4 bases respectively, with 12 bases between them. The CDR3 totals 16 residues. CDR1 and CDR2 from the germline V gene are SGHAT and FQNNGV. The CDR3 nucleotides are TGTGCCAGCAGCTTAATCGGCGGTGGAGGGGCCAACGTCCTGACTTTC. This translates into CASSLIGGGGANVLTF.

This clonotype was recorded at least ten times. J is TRBJ2-3 and V is TRBV7-2, with D unresolved. The germline CDR1 and CDR2 sequences are SGHTA and FQGNSA. The CDR3 contains 15 residues. Trimming cost V 5 bases and J 0 bases, with 12 bases left between them. CDR3 protein: CASSPRSLSTDTQYF. Written as DNA, the CDR3 is TGTGCCAGCAGCCCCAGGAGTCTTAGCACAGATACGCAGTATTTT. Looking up the rest from reference TRBV7-2 and TRBJ2-3 gives the full variable domain: GAGVSQSPSNKVTEKGKDVELRCDPISGHTALYWYRQSLGQGLEFLIYFQGNSAPDKSGLPSDRFSAERTGGSVSTLTIQRTQQEDSAVYLCASSPRSLSTDTQYFGPGTRLTVL.

This clonotype was observed many times. This chain joins TRBV4-1 and TRBJ2-7, with a weak D call TRBD2 (5 bases). Germline V CDR1 and CDR2: MGHRA, YSYEKL. Trimming stripped 4 bases from V and 3 bases from J, with 19 bases between. The CDR3 is made up of 16 amino acids. CDR3 loop: CASSPRMVPGNYEQYF. DNA of the CDR3: TGCGCCAGCAGCCCCCGTATGGTCCCGGGAAACTACGAGCAGTACTTC.

This clonotype was observed many times. For the CDR3, the DNA is TGTGCCAGCAGTTTAGTGGGCGAGCAGTACTTC. Translation gives CASSLVGEQYF. This chain joins TRBV12-3 or TRBV12-4 and TRBJ2-7, with D unresolved. The CDR3 sequence is 11 residues long. V gave up 1 base and J gave up 6 bases, with 4 bases separating them.

This clonotype has a handful of counts. V is TRBV28 and J is TRBJ2-7, with a possible D match to TRBD1 (6 bases). The germline V gene has CDR1 MDHEN and CDR2 SYDVKM. Between the trimmed V and J ends, which lost 5 bases and 2 bases, there was a span of 13 bases. The CDR3 is 14 residues long. The CDR3 reads CASSLHRAAYEQYF. The CDR3 nucleotides are TGTGCCAGCAGTCTGCACAGGGCTGCCTACGAGCAGTACTTC. Full variable domain (rest looked up from reference TRBV28 and TRBJ2-7): DVKVTQSSRYLVKRTGEKVFLECVQDMDHENMFWYRQDPGLGLRLIYFSYDVKMKEKGDIPEGYSVSREKKERFSLILESASTNQTSMYLCASSLHRAAYEQYFGPGTRLTVT.

This chain links TRBV12-3 or TRBV12-4 with TRBJ2-1; no clear D gene. Trimming removed 4 bases at V and 9 bases at J, with 4 bases between. This CDR3 has 10 residues. The CDR3 nucleotides read TGTGCCAGCAGTTGTGGTGAGCAGTTCTTC. Encoded protein: CASSCGEQFF.

This chain links TRBV5-1 with TRBJ2-4, with D perhaps TRBD1 (6 bases). From germline, CDR1 is SGHRS and CDR2 YFSETQ. V lost 0 bases and J lost 0, with 7 bases in between. CDR3 size: 15 residues. The CDR3 loop is CASSLGRGAKNIQYF. CDR3 nucleotide sequence: TGCGCCAGCAGCTTGGGCAGGGGAGCCAAAAACATTCAGTACTTC.

For this clonotype: A much larger clonotype is one base distant, so this may be a read error. The CDR3 is CASSQGSWGNEKLFF. The CDR3 DNA is TGCGCCAGCAGCCAAGGTAGTTGGGGAAATGAAAAACTGTTTTTT. This chain uses TRBV4-1 with TRBJ1-4, with unresolved D. There are 15 residues in the CDR3. V was pared by 1 base and J by 5 bases, with 11 bases between. Germline V CDR1 and CDR2: MGHRA, YSYEKL.

V and J are TRBV20-1 and TRBJ1-1; 7 positions agree with TRBD1. Trimming cost V 6 bases and J 3 bases; bases outside gene matches: 16. The germline CDR1 and CDR2 sequences are DFQATT and SNEGSKA (reference sequence). This CDR3 contains 16 residues. The DNA for the CDR3 is TGCAGTGCCAGGGGGGGGAGGGGACCGATTGACACTGAAGCTTTCTTT. Translating gives CSARGGRGPIDTEAFF.

Notes on this clonotype: Being one base from a much bigger clone, this may be a read error. The rearrangement links TRBV6-6 to TRBJ2-5; perhaps TRBD2 as D (5 bases). This CDR3 is built from 13 residues. The germline CDR1 and CDR2 sequences are MNHNY and SVGAGI (reference sequence). V lost 10 bases, J lost 11 bases, and 23 bases lay in between. The DNA of the CDR3 is TGTGCCACGAGTGTGGGGAGCGGCGGTGAGCAGTACTTC. Its protein product is CATSVGSGGEQYF.